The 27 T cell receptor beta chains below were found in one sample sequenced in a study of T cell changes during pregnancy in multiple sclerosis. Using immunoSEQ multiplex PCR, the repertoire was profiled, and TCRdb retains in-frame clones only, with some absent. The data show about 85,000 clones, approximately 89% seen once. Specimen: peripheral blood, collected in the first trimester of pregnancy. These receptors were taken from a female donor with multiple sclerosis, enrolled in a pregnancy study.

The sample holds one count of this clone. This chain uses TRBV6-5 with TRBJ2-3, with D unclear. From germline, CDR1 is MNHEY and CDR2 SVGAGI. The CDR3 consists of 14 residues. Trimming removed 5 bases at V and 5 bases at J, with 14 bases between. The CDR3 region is CASSPQYSRDTQYF. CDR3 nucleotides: TGTGCCAGCAGTCCCCAATACAGTAGAGATACGCAGTATTTT.

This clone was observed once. The CDR3 coding sequence is TGTGCCAGCAGCGCCCAAGGAGGGTACGAGCAGTACTTC. Its protein is CASSAQGGYEQYF. The chain employs TRBV7-2 and TRBJ2-7; D is perhaps TRBD2 (6 bases). CDR3 length equals 13 residues. CDR1 and CDR2 (germline): SGHTA, FQGNSA. Trimming stripped 5 bases from V and 4 bases from J, with 12 bases between.

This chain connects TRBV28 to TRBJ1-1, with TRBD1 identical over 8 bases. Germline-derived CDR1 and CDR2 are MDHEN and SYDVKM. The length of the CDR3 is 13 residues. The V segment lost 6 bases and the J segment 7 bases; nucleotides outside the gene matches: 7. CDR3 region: CASSYGQGDEAFF. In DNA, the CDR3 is TGTGCCAGCAGCTACGGACAGGGCGATGAAGCTTTCTTT. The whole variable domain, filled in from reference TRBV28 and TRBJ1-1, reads DVKVTQSSRYLVKRTGEKVFLECVQDMDHENMFWYRQDPGLGLRLIYFSYDVKMKEKGDIPEGYSVSREKKERFSLILESASTNQTSMYLCASSYGQGDEAFFGQGTRLTVV.

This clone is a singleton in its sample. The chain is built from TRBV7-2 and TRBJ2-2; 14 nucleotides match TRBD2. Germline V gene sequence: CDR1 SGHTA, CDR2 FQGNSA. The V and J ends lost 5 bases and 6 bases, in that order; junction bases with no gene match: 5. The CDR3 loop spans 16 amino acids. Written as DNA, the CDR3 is TGTGCCAGCAGCCCATGGACTAGCGGGGGGTCCGGGGAGCTGTTTTTT. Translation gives CASSPWTSGGSGELFF. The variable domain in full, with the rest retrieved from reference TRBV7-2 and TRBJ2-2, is GAGVSQSPSNKVTEKGKDVELRCDPISGHTALYWYRQSLGQGLEFLIYFQGNSAPDKSGLPSDRFSAERTGGSVSTLTIQRTQQEDSAVYLCASSPWTSGGSGELFFGEGSRLTVL.

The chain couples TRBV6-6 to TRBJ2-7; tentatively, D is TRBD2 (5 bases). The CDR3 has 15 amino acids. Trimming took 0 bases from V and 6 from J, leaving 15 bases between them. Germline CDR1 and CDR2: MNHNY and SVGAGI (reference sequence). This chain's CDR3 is CASSYSRVEAVEQYF. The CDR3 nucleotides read TGTGCCAGCAGTTACTCGCGGGTGGAGGCCGTCGAGCAGTACTTC.

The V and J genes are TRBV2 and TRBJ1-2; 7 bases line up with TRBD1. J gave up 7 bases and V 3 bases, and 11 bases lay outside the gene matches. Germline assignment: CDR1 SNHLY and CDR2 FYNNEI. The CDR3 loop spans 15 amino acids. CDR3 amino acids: CASSDVNRGKGGYTF. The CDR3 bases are TGTGCCAGCAGTGACGTAAACAGGGGAAAGGGTGGCTACACCTTC.

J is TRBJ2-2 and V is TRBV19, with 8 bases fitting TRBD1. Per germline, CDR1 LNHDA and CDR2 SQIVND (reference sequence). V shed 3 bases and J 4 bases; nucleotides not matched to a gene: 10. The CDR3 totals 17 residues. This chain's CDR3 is CASSIRGGQGGTGELFF. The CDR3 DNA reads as TGTGCCAGTAGTATCAGGGGCGGACAGGGTGGCACCGGGGAGCTGTTTTTT.

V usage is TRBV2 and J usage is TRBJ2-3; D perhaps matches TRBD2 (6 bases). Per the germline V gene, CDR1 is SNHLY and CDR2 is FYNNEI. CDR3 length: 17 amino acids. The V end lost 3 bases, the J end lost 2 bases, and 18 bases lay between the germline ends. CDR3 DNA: TGTGCCAGCAGTGATCAGGCTAGCGCGGATCCCACAGATACGCAGTATTTT. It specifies CASSDQASADPTDTQYF. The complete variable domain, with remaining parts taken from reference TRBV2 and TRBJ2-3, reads EPEVTQTPSHQVTQMGQEVILRCVPISNHLYFYWYRQILGQKVEFLVSFYNNEISEKSEIFDDQFSVERPDGSNFTLKIRSTKLEDSAMYFCASSDQASADPTDTQYFGPGTRLTVL.

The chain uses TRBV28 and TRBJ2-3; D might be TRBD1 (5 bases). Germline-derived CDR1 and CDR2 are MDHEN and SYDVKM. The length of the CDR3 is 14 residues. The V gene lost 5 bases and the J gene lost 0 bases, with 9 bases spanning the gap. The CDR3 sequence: CASSPQVSTDTQYF. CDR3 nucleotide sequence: TGTGCCAGCAGTCCACAGGTTAGCACAGATACGCAGTATTTT.

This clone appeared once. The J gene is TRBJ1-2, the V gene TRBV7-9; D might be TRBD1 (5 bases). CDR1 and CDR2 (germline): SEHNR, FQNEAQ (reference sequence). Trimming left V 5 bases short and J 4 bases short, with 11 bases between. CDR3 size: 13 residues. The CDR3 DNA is TGTGCCAGCAGCACCGACAGCCCCTATGGCTACACCTTC. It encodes CASSTDSPYGYTF.

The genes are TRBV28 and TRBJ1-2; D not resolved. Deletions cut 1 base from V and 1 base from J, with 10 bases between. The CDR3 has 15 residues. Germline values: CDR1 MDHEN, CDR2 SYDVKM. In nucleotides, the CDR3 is TGTGCCAGCAGTTTATCGGGTCTCGTTAACTATGGCTACACCTTC. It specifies CASSLSGLVNYGYTF.

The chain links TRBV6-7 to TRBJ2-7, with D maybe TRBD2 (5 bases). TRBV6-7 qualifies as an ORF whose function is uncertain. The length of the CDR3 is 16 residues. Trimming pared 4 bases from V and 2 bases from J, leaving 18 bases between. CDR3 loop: CASSLIATNQPYEQYF. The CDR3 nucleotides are TGTGCCAGCAGTTTGATCGCGACTAACCAACCCTACGAGCAGTACTTC.

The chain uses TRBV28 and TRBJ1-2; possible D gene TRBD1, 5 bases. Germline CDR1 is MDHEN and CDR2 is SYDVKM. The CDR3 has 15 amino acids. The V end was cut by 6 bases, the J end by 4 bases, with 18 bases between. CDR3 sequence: CASRGTGTRAYGYTF. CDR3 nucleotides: TGTGCCAGCAGGGGGACTGGGACCAGGGCCTATGGCTACACCTTC.

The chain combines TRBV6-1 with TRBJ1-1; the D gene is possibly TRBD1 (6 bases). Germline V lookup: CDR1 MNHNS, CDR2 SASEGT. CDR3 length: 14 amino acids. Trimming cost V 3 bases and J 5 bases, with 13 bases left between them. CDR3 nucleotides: TGTGCCAGCAGTGATACAGGGTATATAACTGAAGCTTTCTTT. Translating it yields CASSDTGYITEAFF.

CDR3 amino acids: CASSYYRGTDTQYF. The CDR3 bases are TGTGCCAGCAGTTACTACCGGGGCACAGATACGCAGTATTTT. The V call is TRBV6-6, the J call TRBJ2-3, with unresolved D. The CDR3 spans 14 residues. Trimming took 1 base from V and 1 from J, leaving 6 bases between them. Germline CDR1 is MNHNY and CDR2 is SVGAGI (reference sequence).

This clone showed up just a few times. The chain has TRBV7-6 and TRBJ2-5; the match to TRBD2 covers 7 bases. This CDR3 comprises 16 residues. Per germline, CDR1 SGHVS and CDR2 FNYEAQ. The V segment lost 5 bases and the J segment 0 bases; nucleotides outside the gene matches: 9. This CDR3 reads CASSLSGTTYQETQYF. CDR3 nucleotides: TGTGCCAGCAGCCTTTCCGGGACTACGTACCAAGAGACCCAGTACTTC.

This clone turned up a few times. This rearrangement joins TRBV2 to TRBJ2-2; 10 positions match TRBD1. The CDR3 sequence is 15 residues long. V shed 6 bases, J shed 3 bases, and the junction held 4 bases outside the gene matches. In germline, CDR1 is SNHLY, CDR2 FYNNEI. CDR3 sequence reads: CASRRTGGDTGELFF. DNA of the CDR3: TGTGCCAGCAGGAGGACAGGGGGGGACACCGGGGAGCTGTTTTTT.

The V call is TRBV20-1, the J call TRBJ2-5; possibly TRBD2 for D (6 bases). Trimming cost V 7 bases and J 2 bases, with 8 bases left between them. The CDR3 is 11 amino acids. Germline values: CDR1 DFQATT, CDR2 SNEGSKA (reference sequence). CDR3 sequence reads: CSGDLQETQYF. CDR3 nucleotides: TGCAGTGGGGACTTACAAGAGACCCAGTACTTC.

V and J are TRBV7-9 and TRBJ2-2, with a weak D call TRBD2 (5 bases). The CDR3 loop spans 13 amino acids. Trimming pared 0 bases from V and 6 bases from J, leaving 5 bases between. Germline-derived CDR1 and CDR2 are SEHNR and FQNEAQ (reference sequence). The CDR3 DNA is TGTGCCAGCAGCTTAGCGGAGGCCGGGGAGCTGTTTTTT. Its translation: CASSLAEAGELFF.

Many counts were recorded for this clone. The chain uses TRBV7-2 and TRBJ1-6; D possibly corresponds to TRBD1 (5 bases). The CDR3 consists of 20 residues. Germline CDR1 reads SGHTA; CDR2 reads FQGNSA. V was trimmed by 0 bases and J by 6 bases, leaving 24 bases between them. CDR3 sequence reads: CASSLATPGRGTIRNSPLHF. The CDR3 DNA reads TGTGCCAGCAGCTTAGCGACTCCGGGACGGGGGACGATTCGTAATTCACCCCTCCACTTT.

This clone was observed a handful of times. CDR3 region: CASSPVDTGTQYF. As DNA, the CDR3 is TGTGCCAGCTCACCAGTGGACACCGGGACCCAGTACTTC. The rearrangement links TRBV18 to TRBJ2-5, with D possibly being TRBD1 (5 bases). The CDR3 totals 13 residues. V was cut by 2 bases and J by 7 bases, with 11 bases left in between. Germline assignment: CDR1 KGHSH and CDR2 LQKENI. Based on the CDR3 plus reference TRBV18 and TRBJ2-5, the full variable domain is NAGVMQNPRHLVRRRGQEARLRCSPMKGHSHVYWYRQLPEEGLKFMVYLQKENIIDESGMPKERFSAEFPKEGPSILRIQQVVRGDSAAYFCASSPVDTGTQYFGPGTRLLVL.

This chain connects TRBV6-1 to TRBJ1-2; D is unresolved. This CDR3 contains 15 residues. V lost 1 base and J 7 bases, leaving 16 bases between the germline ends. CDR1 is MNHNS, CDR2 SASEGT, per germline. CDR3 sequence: CASSEGTTLGSGYTF. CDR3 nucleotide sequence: TGTGCCAGCAGTGAAGGGACTACTCTAGGAAGTGGCTACACCTTC.

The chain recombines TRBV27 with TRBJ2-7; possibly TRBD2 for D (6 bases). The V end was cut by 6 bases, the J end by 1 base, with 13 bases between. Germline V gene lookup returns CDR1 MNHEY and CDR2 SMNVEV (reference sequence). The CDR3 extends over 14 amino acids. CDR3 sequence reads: CASRTLGGSYEQYF. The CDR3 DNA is TGTGCCAGCAGAACCCTGGGGGGATCCTACGAGCAGTACTTC.

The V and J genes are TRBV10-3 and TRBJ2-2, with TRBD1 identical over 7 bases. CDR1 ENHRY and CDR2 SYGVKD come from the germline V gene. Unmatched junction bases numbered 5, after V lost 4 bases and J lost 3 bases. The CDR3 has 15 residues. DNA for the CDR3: TGTGCCATCAGTGGGCAGGGGGTCGACACCGGGGAGCTGTTTTTT. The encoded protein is CAISGQGVDTGELFF.

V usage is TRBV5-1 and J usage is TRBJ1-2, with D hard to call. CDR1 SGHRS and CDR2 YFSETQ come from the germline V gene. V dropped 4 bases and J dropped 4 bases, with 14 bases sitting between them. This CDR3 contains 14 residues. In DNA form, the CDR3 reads TGCGCCAGCAGCCCGTCTTGGGAGGGCTATGGCTACACCTTC. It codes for CASSPSWEGYGYTF.

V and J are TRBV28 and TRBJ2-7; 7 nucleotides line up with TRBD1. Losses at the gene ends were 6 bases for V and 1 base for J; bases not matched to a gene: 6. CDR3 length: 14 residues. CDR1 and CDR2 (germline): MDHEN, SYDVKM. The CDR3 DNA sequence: TGTGCCAGCAGCTTCCCGGGACAGTCCTACGAGCAGTACTTC. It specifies CASSFPGQSYEQYF.

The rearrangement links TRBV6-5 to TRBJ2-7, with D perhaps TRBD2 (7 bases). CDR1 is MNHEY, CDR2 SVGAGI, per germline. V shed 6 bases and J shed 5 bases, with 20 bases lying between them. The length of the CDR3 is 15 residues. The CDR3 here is CASSPSPGGPNEQYF. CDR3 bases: TGTGCCAGCAGCCCCTCACCCGGGGGGCCAAACGAGCAGTACTTC.